This entry lists 16 T cell receptor beta chains sequenced from one sample in a study of blood T cell repertoires in COVID-19. The protocol was immunoSEQ multiplex PCR, while the TCRdb copy is restricted to in-frame clones and leaves out a portion. The repertoire holds some 200,000 clones, with approximately 80% as singletons. Sequencing was done on a sample of PBMCs or T cells enriched from blood (not recorded which). The source of these receptors is a woman in her fifties or sixties with acute COVID-19.

The sample holds a few counts of this clone. The chain recombines TRBV18 with TRBJ1-6; 9 nucleotides align to TRBD1. Germline lookup yields CDR1 KGHSH and CDR2 LQKENI. V was clipped by 0 bases and J by 7 bases; unmatched bases: 7. The CDR3 runs to 17 residues. CDR3 sequence: CASSPPLLGQGNSPLHF. For the CDR3, the DNA is TGTGCCAGCTCACCACCGCTCTTGGGACAGGGAAATTCACCCCTCCACTTT.

The chain recombines TRBV7-2 with TRBJ1-1; the match to TRBD1 covers 8 bases. This CDR3 has 15 residues. J lost 3 bases, V lost 2 bases, and 5 bases had no gene match. Germline lookup yields CDR1 SGHTA and CDR2 FQGNSA. In DNA form, the CDR3 reads TGTGCCAGCAGCTTACAACCAGGGGGCCACACTGAAGCTTTCTTT. Its protein is CASSLQPGGHTEAFF.

The genes are TRBV18 and TRBJ2-3; 7 bases align to TRBD2. The CDR3 length is 14 residues. Per germline, CDR1 KGHSH and CDR2 LQKENI. V was clipped by 2 bases and J by 2 bases; unmatched bases: 1. The CDR3, as DNA: TGTGCCAGCTCACCAGCGGGAGTCACAGATACGCAGTATTTT. The encoded protein is CASSPAGVTDTQYF.

V is TRBV28 and J is TRBJ1-3, with TRBD1 as a possible D gene (5 bases). The germline V gene has CDR1 MDHEN and CDR2 SYDVKM. This CDR3 contains 21 residues. V was trimmed by 3 bases and J by 0 bases, leaving 27 bases between them. CDR3 coding DNA: TGTGCCAGCAGTTTTTTATTCGCAGGCCCTTCGGGGGTTCACTCTGGAAACACCATATATTTT. The encoded protein is CASSFLFAGPSGVHSGNTIYF.

This sequence joins TRBV7-2 and TRBJ2-3; 7 bases are a match to TRBD2. The trim removed 0 bases at V and 2 bases at J, leaving 17 bases unmatched. The CDR3 runs 20 residues. Looked up from germline, CDR1 is SGHTA and CDR2 is FQGNSA. CDR3 sequence: CASSLAISLGRGRTTDTQYF. As DNA, the CDR3 is TGTGCCAGCAGCTTAGCAATATCTTTGGGGCGGGGGAGGACCACAGATACGCAGTATTTT. The full variable domain, completed using reference TRBV7-2 and TRBJ2-3, is GAGVSQSPSNKVTEKGKDVELRCDPISGHTALYWYRQSLGQGLEFLIYFQGNSAPDKSGLPSDRFSAERTGGSVSTLTIQRTQQEDSAVYLCASSLAISLGRGRTTDTQYFGPGTRLTVL.

The chain is built from TRBV5-4 and TRBJ2-2; D is undetermined. V was shortened by 1 base and J by 6 bases, with 7 bases between the two germline ends. The CDR3 sequence is 13 residues long. The germline CDR1 and CDR2 sequences are SGHNT and YYREEE (reference sequence). This CDR3 reads CASSLSPSGELFF. In DNA, the CDR3 is TGTGCCAGCAGCTTGTCCCCCTCCGGGGAGCTGTTTTTT.

The chain joins TRBV2 to TRBJ2-4; the match to TRBD2 covers 9 bases. Per the germline V gene, CDR1 is SNHLY and CDR2 is FYNNEI. V shed 6 bases, J shed 3 bases, and the junction held 6 bases outside the gene matches. CDR3 length: 15 amino acids. CDR3 nucleotides: TGTGCCAGCAGCTTCAGCGGGGGGCTCAAAAACATTCAGTACTTC. Its translation is CASSFSGGLKNIQYF.

V gene TRBV12-1 combines with J gene TRBJ2-7; TRBD2, the table's D call, lacks a check against the DNA. TRBV12-1 is recorded as a pseudogene. CDR3 length: 16 amino acids. CDR3 sequence: CASSFVSSGGKDEQYV. CDR3 in DNA: TGTGCCAGCAGCTTCGTCTCTAGCGGGGGGAAAGACGAGCAGTACGTC.

V gene TRBV10-3 combines with J gene TRBJ1-5, with 8 bases identical to TRBD1. The CDR3 is made up of 16 amino acids. Germline V gene lookup returns CDR1 ENHRY and CDR2 SYGVKD. With V trimmed by 6 bases and J by 4 bases, 11 bases remained unmatched. The DNA for the CDR3 is TGTGCCATCAGGGGAGGCGGGACAGGTAAGAATCAGCCCCAGCATTTT. Its translation is CAIRGGGTGKNQPQHF.

This clone was counted ten times or more. This sequence joins TRBV29-1 and TRBJ1-3; 11 bases align to TRBD1. Germline V gives CDR1 SQVTM, CDR2 ANQGSEA. Trimming cost V 2 bases and J 9 bases; bases outside gene matches: 6. The CDR3 is made up of 14 amino acids. The CDR3 nucleotides are TGCAGCGTTGAAAAGGGACAGGGGGTTGGCACCATATATTTT. Encoded protein: CSVEKGQGVGTIYF.

The rearrangement uses TRBV9 and TRBJ2-2, with 7 positions matching TRBD1. Trimming cost V 3 bases and J 4 bases; bases outside gene matches: 6. CDR1 SGDLS and CDR2 YYNGEE come from the germline V gene. The CDR3 totals 15 residues. Here the CDR3 reads CASSAEGQSTGELFF. The CDR3 DNA sequence: TGTGCCAGCAGCGCCGAGGGACAGTCCACCGGGGAGCTGTTTTTT.

This clone came up a few times. The chain couples TRBV24-1 to TRBJ1-3, with 12 bases fitting TRBD1. J gave up 8 bases and V 5 bases, and 3 bases lay outside the gene matches. The CDR3 contains 14 residues. Germline V gives CDR1 KGHDR, CDR2 SFDVKD. CDR3 in amino acids: CATSAGQGAYTIYF. The CDR3 bases are TGTGCCACCAGTGCGGGACAGGGGGCCTACACCATATATTTT.

Concerning this clone itself: The junction differs from germline at one of its ends, possibly a read error. The chain joins TRBV24-1 to TRBJ1-2, with D maybe TRBD1 (6 bases). Germline assignment: CDR1 KGHDR and CDR2 SFDVKD. The CDR3 loop spans 13 amino acids. CDR3 sequence (DNA): TGTGCCACCAGTGGATGGGGGCTTAGTGGCTACATCTTC. It specifies CATSGWGLSGYIF.

This chain joins TRBV19 and TRBJ1-2, with 7 nucleotides matching TRBD1. The V gene's germline CDR1 is LNHDA and CDR2 SQIVND (reference sequence). This CDR3 contains 14 residues. The ends lost 5 bases at V and 4 bases at J; junction bases unmatched: 7. In nucleotides, the CDR3 is TGTGCCAGTAGTGTCTCCGGGACAGTCTATGGCTACACCTTC. Encoded protein: CASSVSGTVYGYTF. Supplemented by reference TRBV19 and TRBJ1-2, the full variable domain reads DGGITQSPKYLFRKEGQNVTLSCEQNLNHDAMYWYRQDPGQGLRLIYYSQIVNDFQKGDIAEGYSVSREKKESFPLTVTSAQKNPTAFYLCASSVSGTVYGYTFGSGTRLTVV.

The table lists this clone with a count of one. The chain links TRBV5-1 to TRBJ2-3; 7 nucleotides agree with TRBD2. The CDR3 contains 14 residues. Trimming at V came to 1 base and at J to 9 bases, leaving 8 bases not matched to a gene. CDR1 and CDR2 (germline): SGHRS, YFSETQ. The CDR3 nucleotides are TGCGCCAGCAGCTTGATTTTCGGGGAGGGGACGCAGTATTTT. This encodes CASSLIFGEGTQYF.

V and J are TRBV7-9 and TRBJ2-2; D remains ambiguous. The CDR3 runs 14 residues. Germline lookup yields CDR1 SEHNR and CDR2 FQNEAQ (reference sequence). With 5 bases removed from V and 7 bases from J, the gap between germline ends came to 14 bases. Here the CDR3 reads CASSPYLSRGELFF. DNA of the CDR3: TGTGCCAGCAGCCCATATCTCAGTCGCGGGGAGCTGTTTTTT.